Listed below are T cell receptor beta chains from one sample, sequenced in a study of blood T cell repertoires in COVID-19. Produced via immunoSEQ multiplex PCR; TCRdb's table is partial and in-frame only. The data contain about 150,000 clones, around nine tenths of them singletons. Sequencing was done on a sample of peripheral blood. These TCRs come from a human donor in a cohort sampled during active COVID-19. CDR3s include the opening cysteine and the closing phenylalanine or tryptophan. A D gene is named only where the DNA matches it firmly. The size field is filled for only some rows; it gives once, few, many or a size class.

V: TRBV9; size: -; D: TRBD2; J: TRBJ2-1; DNA: TGTGCCAGCAGCGCCACCGGGACTATCTACAATGAGCAGTTCTTC; CDR3: CASSATGTIYNEQFF
V: TRBV11-2; size: -; D: -; J: TRBJ2-6; DNA: TGTGCCAGCAGCTTAGATCGTGGGGCCAACGTCCTGACTTTC; CDR3: CASSLDRGANVLTF
V: TRBV28; size: -; D: TRBD1; J: TRBJ1-5; DNA: TGTGCCAGCAGAAGGCCGGGACAGGGGACCGGTCAGCCCCAGCATTTT; CDR3: CASRRPGQGTGQPQHF
V: TRBV28; size: -; D: -; J: TRBJ1-5; DNA: TGTGCCAGCAGGAGACAGAGATCCCAGCCCCAGCATTTT; CDR3: CASRRQRSQPQHF
V: TRBV28; size: -; D: TRBD1; J: TRBJ2-4; DNA: TGTGCCAGCAGTACCACAGGGGTTCCCAAAAACATTCAGTACTTC; CDR3: CASSTTGVPKNIQYF
V: TRBV19; size: -; D: -; J: TRBJ2-7; DNA: TGTGCCAGTAGTATAGGGGCCGGACTATCCTACGAGCAGTACTTC; CDR3: CASSIGAGLSYEQYF
V: TRBV27; size: once; D: TRBD1; J: TRBJ2-7; DNA: TGTGCCAGCAGTCCACAATGGACAGGGCTTTACGAGCAGTACTTC; CDR3: CASSPQWTGLYEQYF
V: TRBV28; size: -; D: -; J: TRBJ2-2; DNA: TGTGCCAGCAGAGAGGCGAACACCGGGGAGCTGTTTTTT; CDR3: CASREANTGELFF
V: TRBV10-1; size: -; D: -; J: TRBJ2-5; DNA: TGCGCCAGCAGTGAGATAAGTGAGATCCGGGGAGAGACCCAGTACTTC; CDR3: CASSEISEIRGETQYF
V: TRBV7-8; size: -; D: TRBD2; J: TRBJ2-7; DNA: TGTGCCAGCAGCTTAAACGTAGCGGGAGGTGGCTACGAGCAGTACTTC; CDR3: CASSLNVAGGGYEQYF
V: TRBV4-2; size: -; D: TRBD2; J: TRBJ2-5; DNA: TGTGCCAGCAGCCAAGATGGGACTAGCGGGGGGGCGGAGACCCAGTACTTC; CDR3: CASSQDGTSGGAETQYF
V: TRBV28; size: once; D: TRBD2; J: TRBJ2-3; DNA: TGTGCCAGCAGTCTATACCGAAGGGCTAGCGGGAGGGCCTTAGATACGCAGTATTTT; CDR3: CASSLYRRASGRALDTQYF
V: TRBV6-5; size: -; D: TRBD1; J: TRBJ1-5; DNA: TGTGCCAGCAGTTACAGGGACAGAGATGATCAGCCCCAGCATTTT; CDR3: CASSYRDRDDQPQHF
V: TRBV5-5; size: -; D: TRBD1; J: TRBJ1-1; DNA: TGTGCCAGCAGCTTGTATGACAGGGGGGACACTGAAGCTTTCTTT; CDR3: CASSLYDRGDTEAFF
V: TRBV2; size: few; D: TRBD1; J: TRBJ1-1; DNA: TGTGCCAGCAGTACTAAAAGGGGGCTCACTGAAGCTTTCTTT; CDR3: CASSTKRGLTEAFF
V: TRBV19; size: -; D: TRBD2; J: TRBJ2-1; DNA: TGTGCCAGTAGTCGACCCGGGACTAACTACAATGAGCAGTTCTTC; CDR3: CASSRPGTNYNEQFF
V: TRBV6-5; size: few; D: -; J: TRBJ1-5; DNA: TGTGCCAGCAGTCTCAGGTGGGGCAATCAGCCCCAGCATTTT; CDR3: CASSLRWGNQPQHF
V: TRBV2; size: -; D: TRBD1; J: TRBJ2-5; DNA: TGTGCCAGCACTGGGACAGGGGGCAGGGAGACCCAGTACTTC; CDR3: CASTGTGGRETQYF
V: TRBV7-9; size: -; D: TRBD1; J: TRBJ2-1; DNA: TGTGCCAGCAGCTCAGGGCGTAGGACAGGGAAAGGCGTTGAGCAGTTCTTC; CDR3: CASSSGRRTGKGVEQFF
V: TRBV4-1; size: -; D: TRBD1; J: TRBJ1-1; DNA: TGCGCCAGCAGCTTTGGACAGGGGGACACTGAAGCTTTCTTT; CDR3: CASSFGQGDTEAFF
V: TRBV30; size: few; D: -; J: TRBJ1-3; DNA: TGTGCCTGGACCAGGCCGAGAGACACCATATATTTT; CDR3: CAWTRPRDTIYF
V: TRBV18; size: -; D: TRBD1; J: TRBJ1-1; DNA: TGTGCCAGCTCACCCCGTGTTCCAGGGACAGGGGTCGTGGGGGCTGAAGCTTTCTTT; CDR3: CASSPRVPGTGVVGAEAFF
V: TRBV7-2; size: -; D: TRBD2; J: TRBJ2-1; DNA: TGTGCCAGCAGCCCCCCGGGGGTGGCGGGGGGGCGGGGTGAGCAGTTCTTC; CDR3: CASSPPGVAGGRGEQFF
V: TRBV5-5; size: once; D: TRBD1; J: TRBJ2-7; DNA: TGTGCCAGCAGCTGGAATACCCACAGGGGGACCGACGAGCAGTACTTC; CDR3: CASSWNTHRGTDEQYF
V: TRBV27; size: -; D: TRBD1; J: TRBJ2-7; DNA: TGTGCCAGCAGTCTCTCCCGGACAGGGTCGGTATCCTACGAGCAGTACTTC; CDR3: CASSLSRTGSVSYEQYF
V: TRBV6-6; size: -; D: -; J: TRBJ2-2; DNA: TGTGCCAGCAGCCCGGACTGGAACACCGGGGAGCTGTTTTTT; CDR3: CASSPDWNTGELFF
V: TRBV7-2; size: -; D: TRBD2; J: TRBJ2-1; DNA: TGTGCCAGCAGCTTAGGAGGGACTAGCGGGAGGGCGAATGAGCAGTTCTTC; CDR3: CASSLGGTSGRANEQFF
V: TRBV30; size: -; D: -; J: TRBJ1-1; DNA: TGTGCCTGGAGTTTCTCTTCGAACACTGAAGCTTTCTTT; CDR3: CAWSFSSNTEAFF
V: TRBV28; size: -; D: TRBD1; J: TRBJ2-1; DNA: TGTGCCAGCAGTTCAGGGACAGGGTTCAATGAGCAGTTCTTC; CDR3: CASSSGTGFNEQFF
V: TRBV6-2/TRBV6-3; size: -; D: TRBD1; J: TRBJ2-3; DNA: TGTGCCAGCAGTTACCCCGGGACAGGGTCAGATACGCAGTATTTT; CDR3: CASSYPGTGSDTQYF
V: TRBV30; size: -; D: TRBD1; J: TRBJ1-1; DNA: TGTGCCTGGAAACAGGGGGCACTTACTGAAGCTTTCTTT; CDR3: CAWKQGALTEAFF
V: TRBV11-2; size: -; D: -; J: TRBJ1-1; DNA: TGTGCCAGCAGCTTAGTCGGGGGTGCCACTAACACTGAAGCTTTCTTT; CDR3: CASSLVGGATNTEAFF
V: TRBV27; size: -; D: -; J: TRBJ2-7; DNA: TGTGCCAGCCGACCCGGGACTGCTACCTACGAGCAGTACTTC; CDR3: CASRPGTATYEQYF
V: TRBV5-4; size: -; D: -; J: TRBJ2-3; DNA: TGTGCCAGCGGGAGCACCTACACAGATACGCAGTATTTT; CDR3: CASGSTYTDTQYF
V: TRBV7-2; size: once; D: -; J: TRBJ2-1; DNA: TGTGCCAGCAGCTCGGGACTGGGGGTCCAAAATGAGCAGTTCTTC; CDR3: CASSSGLGVQNEQFF
V: TRBV18; size: -; D: -; J: TRBJ1-2; DNA: TGTGCCAGCTCACCATCGACAGCACCCTATGGCTACACCTTC; CDR3: CASSPSTAPYGYTF
V: TRBV5-1; size: -; D: -; J: TRBJ1-6; DNA: TGCGCCAGCAGCTTGGGGGCCGGGGGTTCACCCCTCCACTTT; CDR3: CASSLGAGGSPLHF
V: TRBV5-5; size: few; D: TRBD1; J: TRBJ2-7; DNA: TGTGCCAGCAGCGGGCCCGGGACAGGGGCGCTCTACGAGCAGTACTTC; CDR3: CASSGPGTGALYEQYF
V: TRBV19; size: -; D: TRBD2; J: TRBJ2-1; DNA: TGTGCCAGTAGCTGGACCTGGGCGGGGGGGCCCAATGAGCAGTTCTTC; CDR3: CASSWTWAGGPNEQFF
V: TRBV5-1; size: -; D: TRBD1; J: TRBJ2-7; DNA: TGCGCCAGCAGCTTCGGACAGGGCGCCGAGCAGTACTTC; CDR3: CASSFGQGAEQYF